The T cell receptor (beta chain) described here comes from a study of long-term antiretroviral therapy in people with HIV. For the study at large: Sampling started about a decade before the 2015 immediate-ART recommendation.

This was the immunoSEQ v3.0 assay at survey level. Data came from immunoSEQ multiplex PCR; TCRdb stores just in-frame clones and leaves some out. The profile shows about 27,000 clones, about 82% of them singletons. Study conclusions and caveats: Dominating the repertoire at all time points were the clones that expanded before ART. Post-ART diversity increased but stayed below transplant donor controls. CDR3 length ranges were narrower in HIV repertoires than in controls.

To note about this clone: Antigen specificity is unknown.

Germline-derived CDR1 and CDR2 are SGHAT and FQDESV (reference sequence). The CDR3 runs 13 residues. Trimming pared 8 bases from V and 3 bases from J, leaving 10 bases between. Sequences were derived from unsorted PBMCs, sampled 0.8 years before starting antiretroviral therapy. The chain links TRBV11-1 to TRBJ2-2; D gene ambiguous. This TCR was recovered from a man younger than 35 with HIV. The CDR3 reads CASSRWDTGELFF. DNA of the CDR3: TGTGCCAGCTCGAGGTGGGACACCGGGGAGCTGTTTTTT.